Here is one T cell receptor (beta chain) with its context. This specimen belongs to a study of sequential checkpoint blockade in melanoma. About the study: After nivolumab or ipilimumab alone, twenty-two patients had week-13 rebiopsies.

Method: immunoSEQ multiplex PCR; TCRdb's copy keeps in-frame clones and lacks some. Among 37,000 or so clones listed, roughly 32% were seen once. Treatment noted: randomized to nivolumab then ipilimumab (arm A) or the reverse (arm B). The germline V and J ends were trimmed by 1 base and 2 bases, with 9 bases remaining between them. From germline, CDR1 is SGHNT and CDR2 YENEEA. The CDR3 extends over 14 amino acids. The clonotype was recovered from a human donor with melanoma. The rearrangement links TRBV11-3 to TRBJ2-7; D gene unclear. This specimen consisted of tumor tissue (inferred from file names), obtained from a patient given nivolumab and ipilimumab in sequence. The CDR3 DNA follows: TGTGCCAGCAGCTTAGTGGGCGCCACCTACGAGCAGTACTTC. It translates to CASSLVGATYEQYF. The full variable domain, with the rest looked up from reference TRBV11-3 and TRBJ2-7, is EAGVVQSPRYKIIEKKQPVAFWCNPISGHNTLYWYLQNLGQGPELLIRYENEEAVDDSQLPKDRFSAERLKGVDSTLKIQPAELGDSAVYLCASSLVGATYEQYFGPGTRLTVT.